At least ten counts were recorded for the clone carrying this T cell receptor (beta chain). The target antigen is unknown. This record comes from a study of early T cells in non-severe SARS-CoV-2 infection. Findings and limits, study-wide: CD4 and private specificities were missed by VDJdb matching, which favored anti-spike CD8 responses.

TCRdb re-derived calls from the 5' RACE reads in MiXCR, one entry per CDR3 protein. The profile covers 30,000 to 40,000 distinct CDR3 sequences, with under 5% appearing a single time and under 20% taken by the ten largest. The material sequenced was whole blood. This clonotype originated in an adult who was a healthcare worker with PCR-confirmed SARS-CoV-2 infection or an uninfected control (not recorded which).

This CDR3 reads CSAQWGAATGELFF. The CDR3 DNA sequence: TGCAGTGCACAGTGGGGGGCCGCCACCGGGGAGCTGTTTTTT. The chain uses TRBV20-1 and TRBJ2-2, with D possibly being TRBD1 or TRBD2 (6 bases each). The CDR3 sequence is 14 residues long. Trimming shortened V by 6 bases and J by 4 bases, and 15 bases separated the two germline ends. Germline assignment: CDR1 DFQATT and CDR2 SNEGSKA (reference sequence).